Below, one T cell receptor (beta chain) is given with its context. Its specificity is unknown. The CDR3 length is 14 residues. Germline V gene data show CDR1 as LNHNV and CDR2 as YYDKDF (reference sequence). Trimming pared 5 bases from V and 4 bases from J, leaving 12 bases between. The sample is drawn from a study of CD8 T cells in Susac syndrome. Looking at the study overall: Patients with Susac syndrome, at blood draw, were therapy-naive, on corticosteroids, or on intravenous immunoglobulin alone.

Study outcomes and limitations: In its TCR sequencing and HLA analysis, the study acknowledged that the number of individuals was relatively small.

Purification of the CD8+ and CD4+ T cells relied on negative isolation, and TEMRA cells underwent FACS enrichment. A quantity of about 0.5 to 1 ug RNA underwent reverse transcription using random hexamers. TCRdb processed the immunoSEQ multiplex PCR reads anew with MiXCR; each CDR3 protein has one entry. The repertoire holds about 240,000 distinct CDR3 sequences, with 90% to 96% as singletons. The clonotype was recovered from a human donor with Susac syndrome. Sequencing used CD4+ T cells from PBMCs. This chain uses TRBV15 with TRBJ2-1; no clear D. The CDR3 here is CATSVRIGYNEQFF. CDR3 nucleotide sequence: TGTGCCACCAGCGTCCGTATCGGGTACAATGAGCAGTTCTTC.